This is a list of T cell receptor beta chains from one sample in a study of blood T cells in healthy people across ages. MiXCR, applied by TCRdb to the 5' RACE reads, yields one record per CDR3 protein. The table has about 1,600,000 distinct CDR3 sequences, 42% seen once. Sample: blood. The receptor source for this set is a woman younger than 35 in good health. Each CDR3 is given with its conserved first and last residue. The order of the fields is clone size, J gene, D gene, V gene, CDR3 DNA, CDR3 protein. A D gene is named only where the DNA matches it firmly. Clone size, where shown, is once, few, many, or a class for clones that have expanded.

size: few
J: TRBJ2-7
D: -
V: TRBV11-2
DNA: TGTGCCAGCAGCCAGAACCGGGACCTCCGAACCTACGAGCAGTACTTC
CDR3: CASSQNRDLRTYEQYF

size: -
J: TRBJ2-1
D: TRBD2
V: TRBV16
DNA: TGTGCCAGCAACTCTCCACGCCCGGGACTAGCGCAGAATGAGCAGTTCTTC
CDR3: CASNSPRPGLAQNEQFF

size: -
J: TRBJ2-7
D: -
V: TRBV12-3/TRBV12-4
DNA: TGTGCCAGCAGTCGACAGAAAAGGGTTCACTACGAGCAGTACTTC
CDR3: CASSRQKRVHYEQYF

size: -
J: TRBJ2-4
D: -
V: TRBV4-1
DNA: TGCGCCAGCCGGGGGCGGACCAAAAACATTCAGTACTTC
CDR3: CASRGRTKNIQYF

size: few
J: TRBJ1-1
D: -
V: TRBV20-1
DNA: TGCAGTGCTAGTTTCTCCCATCGGTCATCCGGTACTGAAGCTTTCTTT
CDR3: CSASFSHRSSGTEAFF

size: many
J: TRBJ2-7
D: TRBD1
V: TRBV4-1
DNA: TGCGCCAGCAGCCAGATACAGGGGGCGTTCTACGAGCAGTACTTC
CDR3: CASSQIQGAFYEQYF

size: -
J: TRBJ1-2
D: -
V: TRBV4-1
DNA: TGCGCCAGCAGCCAAGATTTTGTTCTATATGGCTACACCTTC
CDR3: CASSQDFVLYGYTF

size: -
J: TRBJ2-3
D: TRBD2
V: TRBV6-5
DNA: TGTGCCAGCAGTTACGGTTCAGCGGGAGGGGTCACAGATACGCAGTATTTT
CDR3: CASSYGSAGGVTDTQYF

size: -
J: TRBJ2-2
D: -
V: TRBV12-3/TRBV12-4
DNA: TGTGCCAGCATCTTGGACTACTCGTCAACCCCCGGGGAGCTGTTTTTT
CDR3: CASILDYSSTPGELFF

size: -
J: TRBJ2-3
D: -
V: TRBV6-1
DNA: TGTGCCAGCAGTGTGCAGGGTGGGGATACGCAGTATTTT
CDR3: CASSVQGGDTQYF

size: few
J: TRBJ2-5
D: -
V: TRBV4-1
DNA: TGCGCCAGCAGCCAAGATCCCGGGAAAGAGACCCAGTACTTC
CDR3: CASSQDPGKETQYF

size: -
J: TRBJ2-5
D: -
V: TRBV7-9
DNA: TGTGCCAGCAGCTCCCAAGGTCCTAGCCTCAATGAGCAGTACTTC
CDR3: CASSSQGPSLNEQYF

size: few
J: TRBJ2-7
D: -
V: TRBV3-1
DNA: TGTGCCAGCAGCCAGGCCGTCTACGAGCAGTACTTC
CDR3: CASSQAVYEQYF

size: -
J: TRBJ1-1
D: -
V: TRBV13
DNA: TGTGCCAGCAGCCCATACGACACGTCCACTGAAGCTTTCTTT
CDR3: CASSPYDTSTEAFF

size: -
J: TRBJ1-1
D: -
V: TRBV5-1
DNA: TGCGCCAGCAGCTTGGTCGGGTATTCTGAAGCTTTCTTT
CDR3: CASSLVGYSEAFF

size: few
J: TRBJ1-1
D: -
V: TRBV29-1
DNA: TGCAGCGTTGAAGTCTCAGGGAAGAACACTGAAGCTTTCTTT
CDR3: CSVEVSGKNTEAFF

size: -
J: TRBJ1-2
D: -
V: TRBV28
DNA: TGTGCCAGCAGTTTAGATGGGGCGGGTGGCTACACCTTC
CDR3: CASSLDGAGGYTF

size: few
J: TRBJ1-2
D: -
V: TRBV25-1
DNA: TGTGCCAGCAGTGTTTGGACGGGGGATGGCTACACCTTC
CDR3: CASSVWTGDGYTF

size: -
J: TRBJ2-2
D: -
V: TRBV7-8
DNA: TGTGCCAGCAACGGGGTACGATCCGGGGAGCTGTTTTTT
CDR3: CASNGVRSGELFF

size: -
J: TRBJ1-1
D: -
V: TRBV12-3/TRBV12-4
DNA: TGTGCCAGCAGTTCCTCACCAGGGGTGACTGAAGCTTTCTTT
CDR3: CASSSSPGVTEAFF

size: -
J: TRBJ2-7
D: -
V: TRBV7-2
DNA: TGTGCCAGCAGCTTAGCGACCCAGCACGGCCCCTACGAGCAGTACTTC
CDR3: CASSLATQHGPYEQYF

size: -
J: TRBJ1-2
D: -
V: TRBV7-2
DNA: TGTGCCAGCAGCTATATCAGGACTGGCTACACCTTC
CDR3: CASSYIRTGYTF

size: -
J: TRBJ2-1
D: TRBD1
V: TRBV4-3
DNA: TGCGCCAGCAGCCAAGATCGGACAGGGGTTTGGGAGCAGTTCTTC
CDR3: CASSQDRTGVWEQFF

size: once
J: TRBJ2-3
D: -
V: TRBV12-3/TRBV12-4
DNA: TGTGCCAGCAAATCCTCAGATACGCAGTATTTT
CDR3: CASKSSDTQYF

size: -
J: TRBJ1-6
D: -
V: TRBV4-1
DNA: TGCGCCAGCAGCGCCAACAATAATCCGAGTTCACCCCTCCACTTT
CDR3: CASSANNNPSSPLHF

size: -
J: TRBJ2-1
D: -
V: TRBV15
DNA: TGTGCCACCGGCATGGTGCTAGCGATCGACAATGAGCAGTTCTTC
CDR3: CATGMVLAIDNEQFF

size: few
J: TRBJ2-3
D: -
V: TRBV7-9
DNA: TGTGCCAGCAGCGAAGCCGTGGGGGATAGGAGCGCAGATACGCAGTATTTT
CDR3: CASSEAVGDRSADTQYF

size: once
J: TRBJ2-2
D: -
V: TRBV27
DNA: TGTGCCAGCAGCCCTTCCAACTCGAACACCGGGGAGCTGTTTTTT
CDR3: CASSPSNSNTGELFF

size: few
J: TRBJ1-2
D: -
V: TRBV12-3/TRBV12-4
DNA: TGTGCCAATGGGGCGGGCCCCAACTATGGCTACACCTTC
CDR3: CANGAGPNYGYTF

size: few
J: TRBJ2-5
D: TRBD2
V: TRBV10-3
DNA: TGTGCCATCAGTGCGGGAGGGGGGGTCGGTCAAGAGACCCAGTACTTC
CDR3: CAISAGGGVGQETQYF

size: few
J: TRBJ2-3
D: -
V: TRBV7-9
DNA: TGTGCCAGCGGCCCGCGACAGAAAACCACTAGCACAGATACGCAGTATTTT
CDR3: CASGPRQKTTSTDTQYF

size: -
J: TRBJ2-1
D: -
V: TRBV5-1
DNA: TGCGCCAGCAGCTTGGAAAGGACCTACGAGCAGTTCTTC
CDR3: CASSLERTYEQFF